The T cell receptor (beta chain) under discussion was sequenced for a study of response to subunit inactivated influenza vaccine. Points from the study as a whole: The authors suggested that few new T cells are recruited per seasonal influenza vaccination.

TCRdb independently ran MiXCR on the RT-PCR reads; one entry per CDR3 protein. The sample holds about 570,000 distinct CDR3 sequences, roughly 12% seen once. This clonotype was seen only a few times. Antigen specificity is unknown. This CDR3 contains 13 residues. Germline V gene lookup returns CDR1 DFQATT and CDR2 SNEGSKA (reference sequence). Trimming removed 1 base at V and 5 bases at J, with 11 bases between. This sample also appeared in a second study, on T cells expressing NK-cell markers. That work adds: Making the TCR beta cDNA relied on 5'RACE template switching with UMIs. Anti-gamma-delta TCR antibody use in several experiments restricted sorting to alpha-beta TCR T cells.

The chain carries TRBV20-1 and TRBJ2-5; D is unresolved. The specimen was PBMCs from blood, collected on the day of vaccination. The source of this sequence is a man aged 45-65 years who received an inactivated influenza vaccine. CDR3 amino acids: CSARVPYAETQYF. In DNA form, the CDR3 reads TGCAGTGCTAGAGTTCCGTACGCGGAGACCCAGTACTTC.